The TCR beta chain described here comes from a study of cytomegalovirus exposure and HLA in healthy donors. Study-level results: The investigators catalogued some 160 TCR beta chains as cytomegalovirus-associated.

The CDR3 is 13 amino acids. CDR1 and CDR2 from the germline V gene are MNHNS and SASEGT. Trimming left V 7 bases short and J 8 bases short, with 17 bases between. 60 Vbeta and 13 Jbeta primers were used in PCR. The repertoire was sequenced with immunoSEQ multiplex PCR; TCRdb's copy has only in-frame clones and lacks some. The sample contains approximately 150,000 clones, roughly 72% of which appear only once. There are a few counts of this clone. Its antigen is still unknown. The sequenced sample consisted of PBMCs. The receptor was derived from a middle-aged woman in good health and CMV-seronegative. This chain joins TRBV6-1 and TRBJ1-2, with D unresolved. CDR3 sequence: CASKVSGSHGYTF. In nucleotides, the CDR3 is TGTGCCAGCAAGGTTTCGGGAAGTCACGGCTACACCTTC.